These 14 T cell receptor beta chains came from one sample sequenced in a study of CD8 T cells in ankylosing spondylitis. From the 5' RACE reads, TCRdb called clonotypes with MiXCR, one entry per CDR3 protein. The sample has approximately 200,000 distinct CDR3 sequences; roughly 13% are singletons. Material: blood, either unsorted or a sorted T cell fraction (not recorded which). These receptors all come from a female donor with ankylosing spondylitis or in good health (not recorded which).

This clonotype was detected many times. This chain links TRBV29-1 with TRBJ2-7, with 7 bases matching TRBD1. The V and J ends lost 6 bases and 2 bases, in that order; junction bases with no gene match: 13. The CDR3 extends over 15 amino acids. The germline gives CDR1 SQVTM, CDR2 ANQGSEA. The CDR3 DNA follows: TGCAGCGTACGGCAGCGACAGGGTCCTACCTACGAGCAGTACTTC. This codes for CSVRQRQGPTYEQYF.

The chain combines TRBV19 with TRBJ2-1; D may be TRBD2 (6 bases). This CDR3 contains 14 residues. Germline lookup yields CDR1 LNHDA and CDR2 SQIVND (reference sequence). V was cut by 4 bases and J by 8 bases, with 15 bases left in between. DNA for the CDR3: TGTGCCAGTAGTAAGGGCGGGGTTAAATATGAGCAGTTCTTC. It codes for CASSKGGVKYEQFF.

In its sample, this clonotype was seen many times. This chain joins TRBV12-3 or TRBV12-4 and TRBJ1-5; no clear D. The CDR3 extends over 13 amino acids. Trimming took 3 bases from V and 4 from J, leaving 7 bases between them. DNA of the CDR3: TGTGCCAGCAGTTTGGGTATAAATCAGCCCCAGCATTTT. It is translated as CASSLGINQPQHF.

Comment on this clonotype: This may arise from a read error, as a much more abundant clone is one base away. The chain recombines TRBV7-8 with TRBJ2-3; D unclear. This CDR3 is built from 14 residues. Per the germline V gene, CDR1 is SGHVS and CDR2 is FQNEAQ. CDR3 bases: TGTGTCAGCAGCCCCGTAGGCTTTCCAGATACGCAGTATTTT. Translation gives CVSSPVGFPDTQYF.

This clonotype was counted at least ten times. CDR3 bases: TGTGCTAGTGGTTTCCTGGGGTTGACCGGGGAGCTGTTTTTT. Protein sequence: CASGFLGLTGELFF. The V gene is TRBV12-5, the J gene TRBJ2-2; D gene uncertain. Germline V lookup: CDR1 LGHNT, CDR2 FRNRAP. Trimming left V 3 bases short and J 5 bases short, with 10 bases between. The CDR3 sequence is 14 residues long.

J is TRBJ2-7 and V is TRBV5-5; possible D gene TRBD2, 5 bases. V was trimmed by 0 bases and J by 6 bases, leaving 16 bases between them. The CDR3 length is 15 residues. The germline CDR1 and CDR2 sequences are SGHKS and YYEKEE (reference sequence). DNA of the CDR3: TGTGCCAGCAGCTTGGGACTACACCCCCGTCCCGAGCAGTACTTC. It is translated as CASSLGLHPRPEQYF.

This clonotype has a count of ten or more. The chain uses TRBV12-3 or TRBV12-4 and TRBJ2-6; the D is unclear. Trimming shortened V by 6 bases and J by 2 bases, and 8 bases separated the two germline ends. This CDR3 comprises 14 residues. The CDR3: CASRSTTGANVLTF. The CDR3 region has the DNA TGTGCCAGCAGAAGCACAACTGGGGCCAACGTCCTGACTTTC.

A word on this clonotype: It may be a read error: a sequence one base away is much more abundant. This chain uses TRBV5-1 with TRBJ2-1; D assignment may be TRBD1 or TRBD2 (5 bases each). The germline V gene encodes CDR1 SGHRS and CDR2 YFSETQ. Trimming stripped 7 bases from V and 7 bases from J, with 15 bases between. The CDR3 has 13 residues. CDR3 sequence reads: CASYVQGENEQFF. The CDR3 bases are TGCGCCAGCTACGTCCAGGGAGAGAATGAGCAGTTCTTC.

Ten or more counts support this clonotype. The rearrangement uses TRBV12-3 or TRBV12-4 and TRBJ1-2; 7 bases are shared with TRBD1. The CDR3 contains 13 residues. V was clipped by 6 bases and J by 7 bases; unmatched bases: 8. CDR3: CASRKTGNFGYTF. In DNA form, the CDR3 reads TGTGCCAGCAGGAAGACAGGGAATTTTGGCTACACCTTC.

This clonotype was recorded at least ten times. This chain links TRBV12-3 or TRBV12-4 with TRBJ1-5; D remains unclear. The CDR3 has 11 residues. Trimming removed 5 bases at V and 6 bases at J, with 5 bases between. The CDR3 sequence: CASSPGQPQHF. The CDR3 bases are TGTGCCAGCAGTCCGGGTCAGCCCCAGCATTTT.

Ten or more counts support this clonotype. This chain links TRBV10-3 with TRBJ2-5; maybe TRBD2 (5 bases). V was cut by 5 bases and J by 4 bases, with 11 bases left in between. There are 13 residues in the CDR3. Germline assignment: CDR1 ENHRY and CDR2 SYGVKD. The CDR3 DNA is TGTGCCATCAGTCTAAGGGCGGGAGAGACCCAGTACTTC. This translates into CAISLRAGETQYF.

This clonotype was picked up many times. The rearrangement links TRBV6-1 to TRBJ2-1; 11 bases line up with TRBD1. Germline loops: CDR1 MNHNS, CDR2 SASEGT. The CDR3 has 16 amino acids. V gave up 8 bases and J gave up 7 bases; unmatched junction bases: 13. The CDR3 DNA is TGTGCCAGCCCTCCCGACCTAGGACAGGGGGCGAATGAGCAGTTCTTC. Its translation is CASPPDLGQGANEQFF.

The chain couples TRBV5-1 to TRBJ2-2; D is perhaps TRBD1 (6 bases). Trimming cost V 5 bases and J 6 bases, with 17 bases left between them. The CDR3 runs to 15 residues. In germline, CDR1 is SGHRS, CDR2 YFSETQ. The DNA of the CDR3 is TGCGCCAGCAGTCTTGGGGGCAGCCCATCCGGGGAGCTGTTTTTT. It yields the protein CASSLGGSPSGELFF.

This clonotype was observed a few times. The J gene is TRBJ2-3, the V gene TRBV5-1, with D possibly TRBD1 on 6 matching bases. V lost 5 bases and J lost 2, with 18 bases in between. This CDR3 is built from 16 residues. The germline gives CDR1 SGHRS, CDR2 YFSETQ. CDR3 residues: CASREAPDSYTDTQYF. CDR3 DNA sequence: TGCGCCAGCAGGGAAGCTCCGGACAGTTACACAGATACGCAGTATTTT.